The next 8 T cell receptor beta chains were all read from a single sample in a study of T cells in Graves' hyperthyroidism and ophthalmopathy. RNA transcripts gave rise to amplified TCR beta CDR3 regions. The study used the HTBI primer set for a first-round RT-PCR of the TCR CDR3. TCRdb processed the multiplex PCR reads anew with MiXCR; each CDR3 protein has one entry. The table lists over 500,000 distinct CDR3 sequences, under 20% of them singletons. Sequenced sample: blood. The source is a woman aged 18-29 years with Graves' ophthalmopathy.

About this clonotype itself: This may be a read error, as it is one base from a much larger clone. The chain recombines TRBV2 with TRBJ2-1, with D perhaps assigned TRBD1 or TRBD2 (7 bases each). The CDR3 covers 14 residues. The germline V gene has CDR1 SNHLY and CDR2 FYNNEI. The V end lost 3 bases, the J end lost 10 bases, and 16 bases lay between the germline ends. CDR3 DNA: TGTGCCAGCAGTGACAGGGGGGGGATCTACGAGCAGTTCTTC. Protein sequence: CASSDRGGIYEQFF.

The rearrangement joins TRBV28 to TRBJ1-1; D is ambiguous. The V gene lost 6 bases and the J gene lost 11 bases, with 16 bases spanning the gap. The CDR3 extends over 12 amino acids. The V gene's germline CDR1 is MDHEN and CDR2 SYDVKM. Here the CDR3 DNA reads TGTGCCAGCAGACAAACCTTGTTAGCGGCTTTCTTT. Translated: CASRQTLLAAFF.

This clonotype came up many times. The chain is built from TRBV7-2 and TRBJ2-7; D not resolved. V lost 1 base and J lost 1, with 8 bases in between. The germline CDR1 and CDR2 sequences are SGHTA and FQGNSA. The CDR3 extends over 14 amino acids. CDR3 DNA sequence: TGTGCCAGCAGCTTAGTTCTCCTATCCTACGAGCAGTACTTC. Translated: CASSLVLLSYEQYF.

On this clonotype itself: One end of the junction is discordant with germline, which a read error may explain. This rearrangement joins TRBV7-9 to TRBJ2-5; 10 bases match TRBD2. Looked up from germline, CDR1 is SEHNR and CDR2 is FQNEAQ (reference sequence). The CDR3 sequence is 16 residues long. The CDR3 here is CAISGGASGGGETQYF. As DNA, the CDR3 is TGTGCCATCAGCGGAGGGGCTAGCGGGGGTGGCGAGACCCAGTACTTC.

This clonotype was counted a few times. This chain uses TRBV11-2 with TRBJ1-1; D is perhaps TRBD1 (6 bases). The V end was cut by 5 bases, the J end by 0 bases, with 19 bases between. This CDR3 has 17 amino acids. Germline V lookup: CDR1 SGHAT, CDR2 FQNNGV. CDR3 sequence (DNA): TGTGCCAGCAGCGTCAGGGGTGGGGGTTACATGAACACTGAAGCTTTCTTT. Translating gives CASSVRGGGYMNTEAFF.

V usage is TRBV28 and J usage is TRBJ1-4, with unresolved D. The CDR3 length is 15 residues. CDR1 is MDHEN and CDR2 is SYDVKM in the germline V gene. Trimming took off 5 bases at V and 3 bases at J, with 13 bases between the two ends. The DNA of the CDR3 is TGTGCCAGCAGTGCGAGCGGGATTTCTAATGAAAAACTGTTTTTT. Its protein is CASSASGISNEKLFF. The complete variable domain, with remaining parts taken from reference TRBV28 and TRBJ1-4, reads DVKVTQSSRYLVKRTGEKVFLECVQDMDHENMFWYRQDPGLGLRLIYFSYDVKMKEKGDIPEGYSVSREKKERFSLILESASTNQTSMYLCASSASGISNEKLFFGSGTQLSVL.

The CDR3 nucleotides are TGTGCCAGCCGGGGGGGAGCGGGGGGGCAAGATGAGCAGTTCTTC. The encoded protein is CASRGGAGGQDEQFF. The V and J genes are TRBV9 and TRBJ2-1, with TRBD2 identical over 10 bases. CDR3 length: 15 amino acids. Germline CDR1 and CDR2: SGDLS and YYNGEE. V was pared by 7 bases and J by 8 bases, with 12 bases of the junction left unmatched.

This chain links TRBV19 with TRBJ2-1, with 8 bases fitting TRBD2. The germline V gene encodes CDR1 LNHDA and CDR2 SQIVND (reference sequence). The CDR3 contains 14 residues. The V segment lost 7 bases and the J segment 7 bases; nucleotides outside the gene matches: 9. The CDR3 protein is CASKKRERWNEQFF. The CDR3 nucleotides are TGTGCCAGTAAGAAGCGGGAGCGATGGAATGAGCAGTTCTTC.